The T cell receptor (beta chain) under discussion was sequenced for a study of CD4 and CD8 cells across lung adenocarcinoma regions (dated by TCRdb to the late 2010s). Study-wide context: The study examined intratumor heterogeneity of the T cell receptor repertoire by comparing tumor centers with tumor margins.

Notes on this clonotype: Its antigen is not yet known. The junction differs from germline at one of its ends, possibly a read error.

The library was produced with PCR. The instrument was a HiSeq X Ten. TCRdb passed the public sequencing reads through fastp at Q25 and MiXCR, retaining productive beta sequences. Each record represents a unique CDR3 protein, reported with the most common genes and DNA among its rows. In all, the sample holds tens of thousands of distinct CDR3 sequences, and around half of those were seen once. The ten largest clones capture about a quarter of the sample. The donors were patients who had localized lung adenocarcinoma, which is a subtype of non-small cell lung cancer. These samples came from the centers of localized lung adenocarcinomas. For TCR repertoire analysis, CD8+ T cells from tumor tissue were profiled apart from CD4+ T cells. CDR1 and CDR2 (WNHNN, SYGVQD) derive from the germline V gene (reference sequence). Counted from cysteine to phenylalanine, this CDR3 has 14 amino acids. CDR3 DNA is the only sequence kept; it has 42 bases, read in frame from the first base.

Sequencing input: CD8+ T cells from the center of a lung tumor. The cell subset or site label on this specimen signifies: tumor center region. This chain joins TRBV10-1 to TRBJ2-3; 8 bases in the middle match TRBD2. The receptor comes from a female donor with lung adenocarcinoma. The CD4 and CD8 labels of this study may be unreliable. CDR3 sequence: CAGSGGRDTETQYF. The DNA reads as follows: TGCGCCGGCAGCGGGGGACGAGACACAGAGACCCAGTATTTT.